The sequence of this TCR beta chain was determined in a study of tumor-infiltrating lymphocytes in primary liver carcinoma. Study-wide background: These patients were men and women whose ages were 30 to 69 years.

Reverse transcription of about 500 ng total RNA with a constant-region primer produced TCR beta cDNA. Three nested multiplex PCR rounds, a slightly modified ARM-PCR, produced the libraries for TCR beta. Use of TRBV1-TRBV30 forward primers with a C-beta reverse primer characterized the first two PCR rounds, which lasted about 10 cycles each. TCRdb re-derived calls from the multiplex PCR reads in MiXCR, one entry per CDR3 protein. The table shows more than 95,000 distinct CDR3 sequences, with 64% occurring only once. V lost 1 base and J lost 10, with 13 bases in between. The germline CDR1 and CDR2 sequences are SQVTM and ANQGSEA. The CDR3 runs to 13 residues. This clonotype came up many times. Total RNA and DNA came together from roughly 20-30 mg of bulk tissue without cell sorting.

The sequencing input was liver tumor tissue from sampling region 3. Subset denoted: tumor region T3, left-lateral pole. The receptor was derived from a woman in her fifties or sixties with primary liver carcinoma and hepatitis B virus infection. This chain uses TRBV29-1 with TRBJ1-4; no clear D. The CDR3 sequence: CSVEGQHVGKLFF. CDR3 DNA sequence: TGCAGCGTTGAAGGCCAACACGTAGGAAAACTGTTTTTT.